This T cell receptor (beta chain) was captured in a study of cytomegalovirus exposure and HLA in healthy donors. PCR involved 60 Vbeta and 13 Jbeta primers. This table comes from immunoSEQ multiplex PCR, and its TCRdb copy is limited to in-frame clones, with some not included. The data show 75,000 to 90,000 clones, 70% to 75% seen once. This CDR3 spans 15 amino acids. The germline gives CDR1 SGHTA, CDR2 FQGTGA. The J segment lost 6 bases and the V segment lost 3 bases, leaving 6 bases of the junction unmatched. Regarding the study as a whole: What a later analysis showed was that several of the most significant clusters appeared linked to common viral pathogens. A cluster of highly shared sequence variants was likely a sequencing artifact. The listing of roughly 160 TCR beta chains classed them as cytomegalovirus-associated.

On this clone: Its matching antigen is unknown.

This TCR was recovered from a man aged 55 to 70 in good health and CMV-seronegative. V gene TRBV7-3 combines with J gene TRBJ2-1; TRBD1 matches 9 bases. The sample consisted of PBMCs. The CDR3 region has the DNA TGTGCCAGCAGCTTCCGGACAGGGGACACCAATGAGCAGTTCTTC. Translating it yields CASSFRTGDTNEQFF.